These 28 T cell receptor beta chains share one sample of origin, sequenced in a study of T-cell reconstitution after alpha-beta-depleted transplantation in children (dated by TCRdb to 2016 to 2017). Library preparation used PCR. This sample was sequenced with an Illumina HiSeq 2500. Molecular barcoding was employed in the preparation of TCR libraries, with unique molecular identifiers being used to normalize TCRbeta repertoire quantification. TCRdb took the public reads, trimmed them with fastp at Q25, ran MiXCR for clone calling and kept in-frame beta chains. Each entry is one CDR3 protein sequence, shown with its most common DNA and genes. This sample lists about 580,000 distinct CDR3 sequences; about 21% were detected once. Roughly 15% of the sample is held by the ten biggest clonotypes. This specimen's treatment or condition label, per the study, means: allogeneic hematopoietic cell transplantation with graft depleted of TCRalphabeta T cells and CD19 B cells.

The sequenced sample was PBMCs, mostly from graft donor cells, obtained 360 days after TCRalphabeta/CD19-depleted stem cell transplant. Receptors were obtained from a boy in the first two years of life who had a stem cell transplant for acute myeloid leukemia, so the T cells may come from the graft donor.

The chain carries TRBV13 and TRBJ2-7; unclear D gene. V was trimmed by 4 bases and J by 1 base, leaving 11 bases between them. CDR1 and CDR2 (germline): PRHDT, FYEKMQ (reference sequence). This CDR3 region has 14 residues. The CDR3 spells CASSWGSGSYEQYF. CDR3 DNA sequence: TGTGCCAGCAGCTGGGGTTCAGGATCCTACGAGCAGTACTTC.

This clonotype was recorded a few times. V is TRBV5-4 and J is TRBJ2-1; TRBD2 agrees at 7 bases. J was trimmed by 8 bases and V by 2 bases; bases with no gene match: 7. Germline V lookup: CDR1 SGHNT, CDR2 YYREEE (reference sequence). The CDR3 sequence is 14 residues long. CDR3 in DNA: TGTGCCAGCAGCTTCCCAAAGCGGGGACATGAGCAGTTCTTC. It is translated as CASSFPKRGHEQFF.

In its sample, this clonotype was seen a few times. The chain couples TRBV11-2 to TRBJ2-1; D possibly uses TRBD1 or TRBD2 (5 bases each). There are 15 residues in the CDR3. V lost 6 bases and J 6 bases, leaving 18 bases between the germline ends. Germline V gene lookup returns CDR1 SGHAT and CDR2 FQNNGV. The DNA of the CDR3 is TGTGCCAGCAGATCGGGGCGGTTGGACGTCAATGAGCAGTTCTTC. Translating it yields CASRSGRLDVNEQFF.

V is TRBV6-4 and J is TRBJ2-2; weak D call: TRBD2 (5 bases). The length of the CDR3 is 13 residues. Germline V gene data show CDR1 as MRHNA and CDR2 as SNTAGT. Trimming took off 4 bases at V and 6 bases at J, with 9 bases between the two ends. CDR3 protein: CASSGEGAGELFF. CDR3 nucleotides: TGTGCCAGCAGTGGAGAGGGTGCCGGGGAGCTGTTTTTT.

The sample holds a few counts of this clonotype. V is TRBV6-1 and J is TRBJ2-4; D not certain. CDR1 is MNHNS, CDR2 SASEGT, per germline. V was pared by 3 bases and J by 0 bases, with 3 bases between. The CDR3 extends over 13 amino acids. CDR3 loop: CASSEGAKNIQYF. The CDR3 DNA follows: TGTGCCAGCAGTGAGGGAGCCAAAAACATTCAGTACTTC.

This clonotype was recorded a few times. V gene TRBV7-2 combines with J gene TRBJ1-1; no definite D call. V was pared by 0 bases and J by 0 bases, with 11 bases between. Germline CDR1 and CDR2: SGHTA and FQGNSA. This CDR3 contains 16 residues. The CDR3 spells CASSLALTALNTEAFF. CDR3 nucleotides: TGTGCCAGCAGCTTAGCGCTAACAGCTTTGAACACTGAAGCTTTCTTT.

As DNA, the CDR3 is TGCGCCAGCAGCTTGGTTTCTAGCGGGAGAAACACCGGGGAGCTGTTTTTT. As protein: CASSLVSSGRNTGELFF. The chain is built from TRBV5-1 and TRBJ2-2; TRBD2 matches 10 bases. The CDR3 length is 17 residues. The ends lost 0 bases at V and 2 bases at J; junction bases unmatched: 4. CDR1 SGHRS and CDR2 YFSETQ come from the germline V gene. The full variable domain, rest sourced from reference TRBV5-1 and TRBJ2-2, is KAGVTQTPRYLIKTRGQQVTLSCSPISGHRSVSWYQQTPGQGLQFLFEYFSETQRNKGNFPGRFSGRQFSNSRSEMNVSTLELGDSALYLCASSLVSSGRNTGELFFGEGSRLTVL.

In its sample, this clonotype was seen a few times. The chain joins TRBV20-1 to TRBJ2-7, with 11 nucleotides matching TRBD1. The CDR3 is 15 amino acids. The J segment lost 4 bases and the V segment lost 3 bases, leaving 8 bases of the junction unmatched. Germline assignment: CDR1 DFQATT and CDR2 SNEGSKA (reference sequence). DNA of the CDR3: TGCAGTGCTAGGTTCCGGGGGACAGGGGGGTACGAGCAGTACTTC. Protein: CSARFRGTGGYEQYF.

This clonotype has a count of ten or more. The J gene is TRBJ1-2, the V gene TRBV11-2, with D tentatively TRBD1 (6 bases). CDR3 length: 16 amino acids. Trimming removed 5 bases from V and 0 bases from J, with 16 bases in between. In germline, CDR1 is SGHAT, CDR2 FQNNGV. The CDR3, as DNA: TGTGCCAGCAGCCTCCTGGACAGTTCTCCTAACTATGGCTACACCTTC. It codes for CASSLLDSSPNYGYTF. The full variable domain, rest sourced from reference TRBV11-2 and TRBJ1-2, is EAGVAQSPRYKIIEKRQSVAFWCNPISGHATLYWYQQILGQGPKLLIQFQNNGVVDDSQLPKDRFSAERLKGVDSTLKIQPAKLEDSAVYLCASSLLDSSPNYGYTFGSGTRLTVV.

The chain recombines TRBV12-3 or TRBV12-4 with TRBJ2-3; 8 positions match TRBD2. J gave up 4 bases and V 6 bases, and 12 bases lay outside the gene matches. This CDR3 has 16 residues. CDR3 residues: CASRSELAAPPDTQYF. CDR3 sequence (DNA): TGTGCCAGCAGATCGGAACTAGCGGCACCCCCAGATACGCAGTATTTT.

This clonotype appeared once. This may be a read error: a much more frequent sequence differs by one nucleotide. This rearrangement joins TRBV10-3 to TRBJ2-1, with 10 nucleotides matching TRBD2. The CDR3 has 15 amino acids. The germline V gene has CDR1 ENHRY and CDR2 SYGVKD. J lost 11 bases, V lost 2 bases, and 9 bases had no gene match. CDR3 amino acids: CAISERSGGAFKQFF. The CDR3 DNA sequence: TGTGCCATCAGTGAGAGAAGCGGGGGGGCTTTTAAGCAGTTCTTC.

A few counts support this clonotype. One end of the junction varies from germline; a read error may be responsible. This chain joins TRBV25-1 and TRBJ2-1; no reliable D call. The CDR3 has 15 amino acids. The V gene's germline CDR1 is MGHDK and CDR2 SYGVNS. As DNA, the CDR3 is TGTGCCAGCAGTGAATTGGGTGAGGCGGCTAAGTCAGTTCTCTTC. Translated, it gives CASSELGEAAKSVLF.

The V and J genes are TRBV7-2 and TRBJ1-5; D is uncertain. Germline CDR1 SGHTA, CDR2 FQGNSA. The V and J ends lost 5 bases and 7 bases respectively, with 21 bases between them. This CDR3 is built from 16 residues. In nucleotides, the CDR3 is TGTGCCAGCAGCCGGAGTCTTGGGCCGAGGAGCCAGCCCCAGCATTTT. Residues: CASSRSLGPRSQPQHF. The full variable domain, in which reference TRBV7-2 and TRBJ1-5 provide the parts outside the CDR3, is GAGVSQSPSNKVTEKGKDVELRCDPISGHTALYWYRQSLGQGLEFLIYFQGNSAPDKSGLPSDRFSAERTGGSVSTLTIQRTQQEDSAVYLCASSRSLGPRSQPQHFGDGTRLSIL.

The genes are TRBV7-2 and TRBJ1-2; 9 nucleotides align to TRBD1. Germline V gene sequence: CDR1 SGHTA, CDR2 FQGNSA. V shed 6 bases and J 3 bases; nucleotides not matched to a gene: 5. The CDR3 consists of 14 residues. In DNA form, the CDR3 reads TGTGCCAGCAGAATTACAGGGGGCGACTATGGCTACACCTTC. This encodes CASRITGGDYGYTF.

Concerning this clonotype itself: A clone one base away is much larger, so this may be a read error. The chain employs TRBV5-5 and TRBJ2-2; 9 nucleotides agree with TRBD1. The CDR3 length is 15 residues. The germline V gene encodes CDR1 SGHKS and CDR2 YYEKEE (reference sequence). This CDR3 is CARSWDREGTGELFF. CDR3 nucleotides: TGTGCCAGAAGCTGGGACAGGGAGGGCACCGGGGAGCTGTTTTTT.

Many counts were recorded for this clonotype. The chain is built from TRBV7-7 and TRBJ2-1; the match to TRBD1 covers 10 bases. The CDR3 has 15 residues. Germline V CDR1 and CDR2: SSHAT, FNYEAQ (reference sequence). The V gene end was trimmed by 5 bases and the J gene end by 7 bases; junction bases not matched to a gene: 8. DNA of the CDR3: TGTGCCAGCAGCCGTGACAGGGGGCTTGCAAATGAGCAGTTCTTC. Amino acid sequence: CASSRDRGLANEQFF.

The chain joins TRBV18 to TRBJ1-1; D is undetermined. The CDR3 contains 13 residues. V lost 3 bases and J lost 5, with 10 bases in between. Germline-derived CDR1 and CDR2 are KGHSH and LQKENI. CDR3 amino acids: CASSPREWTEAFF. DNA for the CDR3: TGTGCCAGCTCACCGAGGGAGTGGACTGAAGCTTTCTTT.

This clonotype showed up just a few times. The chain joins TRBV28 to TRBJ2-1; no firm D call. CDR3 length: 12 amino acids. From germline, CDR1 is MDHEN and CDR2 SYDVKM. Trimming shortened V by 6 bases and J by 13 bases, and 16 bases separated the two germline ends. The CDR3, as DNA: TGTGCCAGCAGCCCCCACATTACGACCCAGTTCTTC. It specifies CASSPHITTQFF.

In its sample, this clonotype was seen many times. The chain couples TRBV6-4 to TRBJ2-1; TRBD1 might be the D (6 bases). The ends were cut back, 3 bases at V and 6 bases at J, with 12 bases in the middle. There are 14 residues in the CDR3. CDR1 and CDR2 (germline): MRHNA, SNTAGT. The CDR3 DNA reads TGTGCCAGCAGTGATCTATTGGACAGCAATGAGCAGTTCTTC. This sequence encodes CASSDLLDSNEQFF.

This clonotype was observed many times. V is TRBV20-1 and J is TRBJ1-2; 7 bases agree with TRBD1. CDR3 size: 16 residues. The V and J ends lost 0 bases and 7 bases, in that order; junction bases with no gene match: 14. Germline CDR1 reads DFQATT; CDR2 reads SNEGSKA (reference sequence). The CDR3 is CSARDSQGSPFGGYTF. DNA of the CDR3: TGCAGTGCTAGAGACTCACAGGGGTCCCCTTTTGGTGGCTACACCTTC.

The chain employs TRBV19 and TRBJ2-3; D ambiguous. The germline CDR1 and CDR2 sequences are LNHDA and SQIVND (reference sequence). The CDR3 has 11 residues. V was trimmed by 6 bases and J by 6 bases, leaving 7 bases between them. The CDR3 sequence is CASRIRDTQYF. Here the CDR3 DNA reads TGTGCCAGTAGGATAAGGGATACGCAGTATTTT.

This clonotype was seen at least ten times. The V gene is TRBV19, the J gene TRBJ2-7, with 7 nucleotides matching TRBD1. V lost 2 bases to trimming and J lost 9 bases; unmatched junction nucleotides: 10. The CDR3 spans 14 residues. Germline V gives CDR1 LNHDA, CDR2 SQIVND (reference sequence). The CDR3 region is CASSITGDSLRQYF. DNA for the CDR3: TGTGCCAGTAGTATAACCGGGGACAGTCTACGGCAGTACTTC.

This clonotype was recorded a few times. The chain combines TRBV10-2 with TRBJ2-7, with 9 bases lining up with TRBD2. Germline CDR1 is WSHSY and CDR2 is SAAADI. J lost 1 base, V lost 9 bases, and 7 bases had no gene match. CDR3 length equals 14 residues. CDR3 sequence (DNA): TGCGCCAGTCAACTAGCGGGCGATTCCTACGAGCAGTACGTC. Its translation is CASQLAGDSYEQYV.

V usage is TRBV5-1 and J usage is TRBJ2-3; 9 bases are a match to TRBD1. This CDR3 spans 20 amino acids. Trimming removed 4 bases from V and 0 bases from J; junction bases left unmatched: 18. Germline lookup yields CDR1 SGHRS and CDR2 YFSETQ. For the CDR3, the DNA is TGCGCCAGCAGCCTTTCTCCCGGGACAGGGCAAATTTCTAGCACAGATACGCAGTATTTT. Translating it yields CASSLSPGTGQISSTDTQYF.

In its sample, this clonotype was seen a few times. The chain combines TRBV6-6 with TRBJ1-2; D is possibly TRBD1 (5 bases). Trimming took off 5 bases at V and 7 bases at J, with 11 bases between the two ends. Germline lookup yields CDR1 MNHNY and CDR2 SVGAGI (reference sequence). The CDR3 is made up of 12 amino acids. CDR3 in amino acids: CASSNQGAGYTF. The CDR3, as DNA: TGTGCCAGCAGTAACCAGGGAGCTGGCTACACCTTC.

The table lists this clonotype with many counts. This rearrangement joins TRBV4-2 to TRBJ2-3; TRBD2 might be the D (5 bases). V was pared by 2 bases and J by 1 base, with 19 bases between. The CDR3 loop spans 18 amino acids. Germline V gene sequence: CDR1 LGHNA, CDR2 YNFKEQ. As DNA, the CDR3 is TGTGCCAGCAGCCAATATTCGGAGGATCCGGCGGGCACAGATACGCAGTATTTT. Translating it yields CASSQYSEDPAGTDTQYF.

The chain employs TRBV10-3 and TRBJ2-3; D tentatively reads TRBD1 or TRBD2 (5 bases each). V was trimmed by 0 bases and J by 10 bases, leaving 11 bases between them. The germline V gene encodes CDR1 ENHRY and CDR2 SYGVKD. There are 13 residues in the CDR3. The DNA for the CDR3 is TGTGCCATCAGTGAGTCTTCTCCGGGGCCGCAGTATTTT. It translates to CAISESSPGPQYF.

This clonotype was observed many times. V usage is TRBV12-3 or TRBV12-4 and J usage is TRBJ1-3; possibly TRBD1 for D (6 bases). The CDR3 is 14 residues long. Between the trimmed V and J ends, which lost 5 bases and 2 bases, there was a span of 10 bases. The CDR3 nucleotides are TGTGCCAGCAGTCACACAGGGACTGGAAACACCATATATTTT. Amino acid sequence: CASSHTGTGNTIYF.